This TCR beta chain was documented in a study of blood T cell repertoires in COVID-19. The table came from immunoSEQ multiplex PCR; TCRdb's copy has only in-frame clones and leaves some out. The profile covers approximately 250,000 clones, with roughly nine tenths appearing a single time and 8.5% to 9% taken by the ten largest. Trimming pared 3 bases from V and 0 bases from J, leaving 11 bases between. The germline gives CDR1 KGHSH, CDR2 LQKENI. The CDR3 totals 15 residues. The sequencing input was peripheral blood. The rearrangement uses TRBV18 and TRBJ1-1; unclear D gene. The sequence derives from a man aged 35-49 years with active or convalescent COVID-19. CDR3 loop: CASSPRQAVNTEAFF. The CDR3 DNA sequence: TGTGCCAGCTCACCGCGGCAAGCCGTGAACACTGAAGCTTTCTTT.